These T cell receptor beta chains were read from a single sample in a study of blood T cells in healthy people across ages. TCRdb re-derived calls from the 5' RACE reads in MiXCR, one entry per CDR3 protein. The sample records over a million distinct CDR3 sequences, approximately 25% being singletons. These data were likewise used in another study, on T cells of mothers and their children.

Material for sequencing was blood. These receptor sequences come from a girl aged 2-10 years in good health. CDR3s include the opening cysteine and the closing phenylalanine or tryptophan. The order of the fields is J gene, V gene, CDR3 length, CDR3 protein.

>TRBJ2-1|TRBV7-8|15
CASSFAPYNKNEQFF
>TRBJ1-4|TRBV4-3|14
CASSPRSAEEKLFF
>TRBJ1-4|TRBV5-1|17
CASSPTVLGGLDEKLFF
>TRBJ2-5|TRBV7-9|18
CASSFSSTSGAPQETQYF
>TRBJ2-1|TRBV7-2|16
CASSLAPTSGSNEQFF
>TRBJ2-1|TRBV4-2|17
CASSQGTQDSSYNEQFF
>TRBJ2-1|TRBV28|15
CASSLSPRGWGEQFF
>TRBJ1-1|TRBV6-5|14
CASSYRQGGTEAFF
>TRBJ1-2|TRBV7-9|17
CASSPRGGTGGRKGYPF
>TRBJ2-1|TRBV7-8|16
CASSSQLVTLNNEQFF
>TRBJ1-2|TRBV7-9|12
CASSLGEKGYTF
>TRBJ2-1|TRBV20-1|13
CSASGFRENEQFF
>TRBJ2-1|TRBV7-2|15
CASSFTGGGYNEQFF
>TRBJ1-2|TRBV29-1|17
CSVFITYGGPLNYGYTF
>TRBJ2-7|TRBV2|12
CATRDKNYEQYF
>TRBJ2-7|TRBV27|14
CASKKNRDHYEQYF
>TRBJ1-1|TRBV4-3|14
CASSQGAGGTEAFF
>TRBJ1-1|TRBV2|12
CASRTDITEAFF
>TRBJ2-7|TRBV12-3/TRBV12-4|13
CASGGGGSYEQYF
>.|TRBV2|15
CASWKGLAEQETQYF
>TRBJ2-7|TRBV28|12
CASRARLYEQYF
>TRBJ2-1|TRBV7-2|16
CASSLVGGVNSNEQFF
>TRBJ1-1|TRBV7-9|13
CASSLDLEGRAFF
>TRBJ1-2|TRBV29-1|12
CSVTNQGDGYTF